This T cell receptor beta chain stems from a study of blood T cell repertoires in COVID-19. As for the study in general: The study drew acute and convalescent COVID-19 samples from the United States, Italy and Spain.

In assigning cohorts, the study relied on participant-reported clinical history. In Cohort 3, a recovered donor had either two negative PCRs, clearance, or symptom resolution. Authors' methods: Estimation of nucleated cell counts relied on the amplification of reference gene primers. This table comes from immunoSEQ multiplex PCR, and its TCRdb copy is limited to in-frame clones, with some not included. The V and J calls and clone size are taken from that table; D and trimming were inferred from the DNA. The sample gives around 150,000 clones, roughly 88% of which show up once; 10% to 15% is in the top ten. The germline CDR1 and CDR2 sequences are MDHEN and SYDVKM. V gave up 5 bases and J gave up 7 bases, with 12 bases separating them. CDR3 length: 13 residues.

J is TRBJ1-5 and V is TRBV28; the D gene is possibly TRBD1 (6 bases). The specimen was PBMCs or T cells enriched from blood (not recorded which). The receptor comes from a woman aged 55-75 years who had recovered from COVID-19. CDR3 protein: CASSPRTGQPQHF. The CDR3 bases are TGTGCCAGCAGTCCCCGAACAGGGCAGCCCCAGCATTTT.